Listed below are T cell receptor beta chains from one sample, sequenced in a study of blood T cell repertoires in COVID-19. The repertoire was sequenced with immunoSEQ multiplex PCR; TCRdb's copy has only in-frame clones and lacks some. Altogether 250,000 to 300,000 clones are present, roughly 90% being singletons, with the ten largest covering roughly 1.1%. The specimen was PBMCs or T cells enriched from blood (not recorded which). The receptors shown here come from a woman in her twenties or thirties who had recovered from COVID-19. The CDR3 runs from the conserved cysteine through the conserved F or W. The D gene is left open where the match is weak. Size is stated for part of the rows, as once, few or many counts, or as a class when the clone is expanded.

D gene: TRBD1; clone size: -; V gene: TRBV2; J gene: TRBJ1-5; CDR3 DNA: TGTGCCAGCAGAGCCGGGACAGGGGGCGATCAGCCCCAGCATTTT; CDR3 protein: CASRAGTGGDQPQHF
D gene: TRBD1; clone size: -; V gene: TRBV28; J gene: TRBJ1-6; CDR3 DNA: TGTGCCAGCAGTTCCTCGACAGGGGGCAATTCACCCCTCCACTTT; CDR3 protein: CASSSSTGGNSPLHF
D gene: TRBD2; clone size: -; V gene: TRBV7-3; J gene: TRBJ2-2; CDR3 DNA: TGTGCCAGCAGCTTAATCCCAGCGGGAGTGTTAGCCGGGGAGCTGTTTTTT; CDR3 protein: CASSLIPAGVLAGELFF
D gene: TRBD2; clone size: -; V gene: TRBV2; J gene: TRBJ2-1; CDR3 DNA: TGTGCCAGCAGCCTTGGGACCCTAGCGGACCCCTACAATGAGCAGTTCTTC; CDR3 protein: CASSLGTLADPYNEQFF
D gene: -; clone size: once; V gene: TRBV19; J gene: TRBJ1-5; CDR3 DNA: TGTGCCAGTAGTACCCAGTATAGCAATCAGCCCCAGCATTTT; CDR3 protein: CASSTQYSNQPQHF
D gene: TRBD2; clone size: once; V gene: TRBV7-9; J gene: TRBJ2-1; CDR3 DNA: TGTGCCAGCAGCTTAGAGCTAGCGGGTGAGCAGTTCTTC; CDR3 protein: CASSLELAGEQFF
D gene: TRBD1; clone size: -; V gene: TRBV7-9; J gene: TRBJ2-7; CDR3 DNA: TGTGCCAGCAGCATTCTACAGGGGGCGGGCTCCTACGAGCAGTACTTC; CDR3 protein: CASSILQGAGSYEQYF
D gene: -; clone size: -; V gene: TRBV9; J gene: TRBJ2-2; CDR3 DNA: TGTGCCAGCAGCGTGTCCGGGACACCGGACACCGGGGAGCTGTTTTTT; CDR3 protein: CASSVSGTPDTGELFF
D gene: TRBD1; clone size: once; V gene: TRBV28; J gene: TRBJ2-5; CDR3 DNA: TGTGCCAGCAGTTTAGCCCCGGGACAGGGGCGGGAGACCCAGTACTTC; CDR3 protein: CASSLAPGQGRETQYF
D gene: -; clone size: -; V gene: TRBV7-3; J gene: TRBJ2-1; CDR3 DNA: TGTGCCAGCAGCGAACGGACTATTTTCCATGAGCAGTTCTTC; CDR3 protein: CASSERTIFHEQFF
D gene: TRBD1; clone size: many; V gene: TRBV2; J gene: TRBJ2-1; CDR3 DNA: TGTGCCAGGGATCGGGACAGGGGTATGAATGAGCAGTTCTTC; CDR3 protein: CARDRDRGMNEQFF
D gene: -; clone size: -; V gene: TRBV6-5; J gene: TRBJ1-1; CDR3 DNA: TGTGCCAGCAGTAGGGGGAACACTGAAGCTTTCTTT; CDR3 protein: CASSRGNTEAFF
D gene: -; clone size: -; V gene: TRBV5-6; J gene: TRBJ1-5; CDR3 DNA: TGTGCCAGCAGCTTGGCGAGGAGTAGCAATCAGCCCCAGCATTTT; CDR3 protein: CASSLARSSNQPQHF
D gene: TRBD2; clone size: -; V gene: TRBV29-1; J gene: TRBJ2-7; CDR3 DNA: TGCAGCGTTGCGGAACTAGCGGGAGGAGGCTACGAGCAGTACTTC; CDR3 protein: CSVAELAGGGYEQYF
D gene: TRBD2; clone size: -; V gene: TRBV6-2/TRBV6-3; J gene: TRBJ2-7; CDR3 DNA: TGTGCCAGCAGTTACTCGATAGGACTAGCGGGGGCCTACGAGCAGTACTTC; CDR3 protein: CASSYSIGLAGAYEQYF
D gene: -; clone size: -; V gene: TRBV5-8; J gene: TRBJ1-1; CDR3 DNA: TGTGCCAGCAGCCCTCACGATTGGTACTACACTGAAGCTTTCTTT; CDR3 protein: CASSPHDWYYTEAFF
D gene: TRBD2; clone size: -; V gene: TRBV18; J gene: TRBJ2-7; CDR3 DNA: TGTGCCAGCTCCCTCAGCGGGATGCTCTACGAGCAGTACTTC; CDR3 protein: CASSLSGMLYEQYF
D gene: -; clone size: -; V gene: TRBV6-4; J gene: TRBJ2-1; CDR3 DNA: TGTGCCAGCAGCGCGGGCCAATCCTACAATGAGCAGTTCTTC; CDR3 protein: CASSAGQSYNEQFF
D gene: TRBD1; clone size: -; V gene: TRBV28; J gene: TRBJ1-5; CDR3 DNA: TGTGCCAGCAGTTTCCCGACAGGGGCGTCGAGCAATCAGCCCCAGCATTTT; CDR3 protein: CASSFPTGASSNQPQHF
D gene: TRBD2; clone size: -; V gene: TRBV5-1; J gene: TRBJ2-2; CDR3 DNA: TGCGCCAGCAGCCCCTTCGGCGGGAGCGGGAACACCGGGGAGCTGTTTTTT; CDR3 protein: CASSPFGGSGNTGELFF
D gene: -; clone size: -; V gene: TRBV19; J gene: TRBJ2-7; CDR3 DNA: TGTGCCAGTAAGACGCGGGACGGCTCCTACGAGCAGTACTTC; CDR3 protein: CASKTRDGSYEQYF
D gene: TRBD1; clone size: -; V gene: TRBV5-4; J gene: TRBJ2-2; CDR3 DNA: TGTGCCAGCAGCGGACAGGGGGCAAGGAACACCGGGGAGCTGTTTTTT; CDR3 protein: CASSGQGARNTGELFF
D gene: -; clone size: -; V gene: TRBV5-6; J gene: TRBJ2-5; CDR3 DNA: TGTGCCAGCAGCTTTGGCAGGGGTAGGGAGACCCAGTACTTC; CDR3 protein: CASSFGRGRETQYF
D gene: TRBD1; clone size: -; V gene: TRBV28; J gene: TRBJ2-7; CDR3 DNA: TGTGCCAGCAGTCCTCCTCAGGGGACAGGGGTCGAGCAGTACTTC; CDR3 protein: CASSPPQGTGVEQYF
D gene: -; clone size: -; V gene: TRBV6-4; J gene: TRBJ2-1; CDR3 DNA: TGTGCCAGCAGTGCCCGCGAGGGCGATGAGCAGTTCTTC; CDR3 protein: CASSAREGDEQFF
D gene: -; clone size: -; V gene: TRBV6-5; J gene: TRBJ2-7; CDR3 DNA: TGTGCCAGCATGGGACTGCCCAACTACGGCGAGCAGTACTTC; CDR3 protein: CASMGLPNYGEQYF
D gene: TRBD1; clone size: -; V gene: TRBV5-1; J gene: TRBJ2-1; CDR3 DNA: TGCGCCAGCAGCTTGGGACAGGGTAGGGGATACAATGAGCAGTTCTTC; CDR3 protein: CASSLGQGRGYNEQFF
D gene: TRBD1; clone size: few; V gene: TRBV19; J gene: TRBJ1-6; CDR3 DNA: TGTGCCACCAGACAGGGCAATTCACCCCTCCACTTT; CDR3 protein: CATRQGNSPLHF
D gene: -; clone size: -; V gene: TRBV19; J gene: TRBJ2-2; CDR3 DNA: TGTGCCAGTAGGCCCCGTGCGGGGTTAGACACCGGGGAGCTGTTTTTT; CDR3 protein: CASRPRAGLDTGELFF
D gene: -; clone size: -; V gene: TRBV7-7; J gene: TRBJ2-3; CDR3 DNA: TGTGCTAGCAGCCCGATGGGGGCACCCACAGATACGCAGTATTTT; CDR3 protein: CASSPMGAPTDTQYF
D gene: -; clone size: -; V gene: TRBV10-3; J gene: TRBJ2-1; CDR3 DNA: TGTGCCATCAGTGAGGATGTAGGCAGTGACAAAAGCTCCTACAATGAGCAGTTCTTC; CDR3 protein: CAISEDVGSDKSSYNEQFF
D gene: -; clone size: -; V gene: TRBV27; J gene: TRBJ2-7; CDR3 DNA: TGTGCCAGCAGTTTATCTTGGCAGAACTACGAGCAGTACTTC; CDR3 protein: CASSLSWQNYEQYF
D gene: -; clone size: -; V gene: TRBV3-1/TRBV3-2; J gene: TRBJ1-5; CDR3 DNA: TGTGCCAGCAGCCAAGGAGGGGGTAGCAATCAGCCCCAGCATTTT; CDR3 protein: CASSQGGGSNQPQHF
D gene: -; clone size: -; V gene: TRBV5-4; J gene: TRBJ2-2; CDR3 DNA: TGTGCCAGCAGCCAGCCCGGGGGCGGGGAGCTGTTTTTT; CDR3 protein: CASSQPGGGELFF
D gene: TRBD1; clone size: once; V gene: TRBV5-8; J gene: TRBJ1-2; CDR3 DNA: TGTGCCAGCAGCCGGGACAGGGACTATGGCTACACCTTC; CDR3 protein: CASSRDRDYGYTF
D gene: -; clone size: -; V gene: TRBV11-2; J gene: TRBJ2-7; CDR3 DNA: TGTGCCAGCAGCTTAGGAGCGGGCGTAACCTACGAGCAGTACTTC; CDR3 protein: CASSLGAGVTYEQYF
D gene: -; clone size: -; V gene: TRBV28; J gene: TRBJ1-4; CDR3 DNA: TGTGCCAGCAGTTCCCGGGATGGGAGGGACGGGAGTGAAAAACTGTTTTTT; CDR3 protein: CASSSRDGRDGSEKLFF
D gene: -; clone size: -; V gene: TRBV7-9; J gene: TRBJ2-5; CDR3 DNA: TGTGCCAGCAGCTTGCAGCGGGTCCAAGAGACCCAGTACTTC; CDR3 protein: CASSLQRVQETQYF
D gene: TRBD1; clone size: -; V gene: TRBV7-2; J gene: TRBJ2-5; CDR3 DNA: TGTGCCAGCAGCTTCATGACAGGGCGACCCCAAGAGACCCAGTACTTC; CDR3 protein: CASSFMTGRPQETQYF
D gene: TRBD1; clone size: -; V gene: TRBV11-2; J gene: TRBJ2-6; CDR3 DNA: TGTGCCAGCAGCTTCCACGGGACAGTTGGCTCTGGGGCCAACGTCCTGACTTTC; CDR3 protein: CASSFHGTVGSGANVLTF
D gene: -; clone size: -; V gene: TRBV2; J gene: TRBJ2-1; CDR3 DNA: TGTGCCAGCAGAGACAGGAGTAATGAGCAGTTCTTC; CDR3 protein: CASRDRSNEQFF